The 15 T cell receptor beta chains below all came from one sample that was sequenced in a study of persistence of HIV-infected CD4 T cells. Stimulation used about 9.2 ug/mL lysate from CMV-infected fibroblasts. Sorting of responding CD4+ T cells relied on upregulated CD40 ligand together with CD69. This was the immunoSEQ version 4 assay in survey mode. Using immunoSEQ multiplex PCR, the repertoire was profiled, and TCRdb retains in-frame clones only, with some absent. The sample lists just under 20,000 clones; approximately 80% were seen once. Their specific antigens are unknown. The material sequenced was CD4+ T cells sorted from PBMCs after approximately 19-hour stimulation, taken from a patient who received antiretroviral therapy. The receptors come from an adult man with HIV who was CMV-seropositive.

CDR3 amino acids: CASSYSTGNTIYF. For the CDR3, the DNA is TGTGCCAGCAGTTATTCGACAGGAAACACCATATATTTT. V gene TRBV28 combines with J gene TRBJ1-3; D is ambiguous. Trimming stripped 4 bases from V and 4 bases from J, with 8 bases between. Germline V gene data show CDR1 as MDHEN and CDR2 as SYDVKM. This CDR3 is 13 amino acids long.

The V gene is TRBV18, the J gene TRBJ1-2; no firm D call. CDR3 length: 14 residues. Trimming pared 3 bases from V and 4 bases from J, leaving 12 bases between. Germline CDR1 KGHSH, CDR2 LQKENI. Here the CDR3 DNA reads TGTGCCAGCTCACCGGTCGGGGAGCTCTATGGCTACACCTTC. This gives the protein CASSPVGELYGYTF.

This chain connects TRBV18 to TRBJ2-2; 9 positions match TRBD2. The V segment lost 2 bases and the J segment 4 bases; nucleotides outside the gene matches: 8. Per the germline V gene, CDR1 is KGHSH and CDR2 is LQKENI. The CDR3 runs to 17 residues. The CDR3 DNA sequence: TGTGCCAGCTCACCAAAGGGGCTAGCGGGGAGCACCGGGGAGCTGTTTTTT. Translating it yields CASSPKGLAGSTGELFF.

The chain joins TRBV7-8 to TRBJ1-5; D is possibly TRBD1 (6 bases). CDR1 and CDR2 (germline): SGHVS, FQNEAQ. The CDR3 has 15 residues. V was cut by 4 bases and J by 2 bases, with 12 bases left in between. For the CDR3, the DNA is TGTGCCAGCAGCTCCCGGGGGGCGGGCAATCAGCCCCAGCATTTT. This translates into CASSSRGAGNQPQHF.

CDR3 sequence: CASSLRDTGNQPQHF. In DNA form, the CDR3 reads TGTGCCAGCAGTTTGAGGGACACAGGAAATCAGCCCCAGCATTTT. The chain couples TRBV27 to TRBJ1-5; TRBD1 might be the D (6 bases). The CDR3 spans 15 residues. V was trimmed by 3 bases and J by 4 bases, leaving 13 bases between them. The germline V gene encodes CDR1 MNHEY and CDR2 SMNVEV (reference sequence).

The chain carries TRBV28 and TRBJ1-5; 7 nucleotides line up with TRBD1. The CDR3 has 16 amino acids. Germline V lookup: CDR1 MDHEN, CDR2 SYDVKM. The V and J ends lost 5 bases and 4 bases, in that order; junction bases with no gene match: 11. The CDR3 DNA sequence: TGTGCCAGCAGTCCCCCCCGGGACAGCTTGAATCAGCCCCAGCATTTT. Its protein is CASSPPRDSLNQPQHF.

In its sample, this clone was seen a few times. V usage is TRBV6-5 and J usage is TRBJ1-3, with D maybe TRBD1 (6 bases). The germline gives CDR1 MNHEY, CDR2 SVGAGI. V shed 4 bases and J shed 11 bases, with 12 bases lying between them. This CDR3 spans 12 amino acids. The CDR3 nucleotides are TGTGCCAGCAGTTCCCCCGGGACACCCATATATTTT. Encoded protein: CASSSPGTPIYF.

This chain joins TRBV3-1 (or the pseudogene TRBV3-2) and TRBJ1-1, with TRBD1 matching 7 bases. V lost 8 bases and J lost 4; bases outside the gene matches: 4. CDR1 is LGHDT and CDR2 is YNNKEL in the germline V gene (reference sequence). The CDR3 sequence is 12 residues long. This chain's CDR3 is CASGRGPTEAFF. Here the CDR3 DNA reads TGTGCCAGCGGAAGGGGGCCCACTGAAGCTTTCTTT.

The rearrangement joins TRBV9 to TRBJ2-3; 7 bases line up with TRBD1. The CDR3 runs 15 residues. Germline V lookup: CDR1 SGDLS, CDR2 YYNGEE. J gave up 2 bases and V 3 bases, and 6 bases lay outside the gene matches. The CDR3 DNA reads as TGTGCCAGCAGCGGAAAGACAGGGAACACAGATACGCAGTATTTT. This encodes CASSGKTGNTDTQYF.

The chain combines TRBV6-5 with TRBJ2-1; TRBD1 is a possible D gene (5 bases). The CDR3 totals 13 residues. CDR1 is MNHEY, CDR2 SVGAGI, per germline. V was cut by 0 bases and J by 10 bases, with 10 bases left in between. CDR3 loop: CASSYSGDWEQFF. The CDR3 coding sequence is TGTGCCAGCAGTTACTCAGGGGATTGGGAGCAGTTCTTC.

This chain links TRBV27 with TRBJ1-5; 7 bases line up with TRBD1. This CDR3 spans 15 amino acids. Germline loops: CDR1 MNHEY, CDR2 SMNVEV (reference sequence). Trimming took 6 bases from V and 3 from J; bases not matched to a gene: 8. DNA for the CDR3: TGTGCCAGCAGCCTTATGGGGACAGTCAATCAGCCCCAGCATTTT. Translated: CASSLMGTVNQPQHF.

V is TRBV11-2 and J is TRBJ1-6; D may be TRBD1 (6 bases). Germline CDR1 is SGHAT and CDR2 is FQNNGV. This CDR3 has 18 residues. Trimming shortened V by 3 bases and J by 0 bases, and 15 bases separated the two germline ends. Written as DNA, the CDR3 is TGTGCCAGCAGCTTTCTCGGGGGGCAGAGCTCCTATAATTCACCCCTCCACTTT. Protein: CASSFLGGQSSYNSPLHF.

The chain links TRBV7-2 to TRBJ2-1; 7 bases line up with TRBD1. J gave up 10 bases and V 3 bases, and 6 bases lay outside the gene matches. Germline CDR1 is SGHTA and CDR2 is FQGNSA. The CDR3 is 13 amino acids. CDR3 nucleotide sequence: TGTGCCAGCAGCTTCGGACAGGTAGGAGAGCAGTTCTTC. This translates into CASSFGQVGEQFF.

Comments on this clone: Other DNA sequences of this sample code for an identical CDR3. The chain couples TRBV6-6 to TRBJ1-5; TRBD1 is a possible D gene (5 bases). CDR1 and CDR2 (germline): MNHNY, SVGAGI (reference sequence). With 4 bases removed from V and 5 bases from J, the gap between germline ends came to 12 bases. The CDR3 length is 14 residues. Here the CDR3 reads CASSSQGFDQPQHF. The DNA for the CDR3 is TGTGCCAGCAGTTCTCAGGGTTTCGATCAGCCCCAGCATTTT.

This chain joins TRBV28 and TRBJ1-2; D is undetermined. From germline, CDR1 is MDHEN and CDR2 SYDVKM. The CDR3 is 12 amino acids. V gave up 3 bases and J gave up 2 bases, with 4 bases separating them. CDR3 bases: TGTGCCAGCAGTTTGTCGAACTATGGCTACACCTTC. This translates into CASSLSNYGYTF.